This TCR beta chain was obtained from a study of T cell responses to AZD1222 COVID-19 vaccine. Whole-study results and caveats: White British ancestry dominated among donors, who included more females, and clonal diversity was possibly underestimated. Samples come after the peak T cell response, not at day 14. Increased Spike-specific TCR breadth and depth were observed after two AZD1222 doses.

Assay: immunoSEQ multiplex PCR; the TCRdb copy retains only in-frame clones and omits some. The sample yields about 140,000 clones, approximately 92% seen once. The J segment lost 0 bases and the V segment lost 5 bases, leaving 8 bases of the junction unmatched. This CDR3 is built from 16 residues. The germline gives CDR1 SGHRS, CDR2 YFSETQ. Worth noting for this clone: Antigen unknown.

The sample here was peripheral blood, taken 28 days after the second AZD1222 dose. The TCR was taken from an adult who received the AZD1222 COVID-19 vaccine. The J gene is TRBJ2-3, the V gene TRBV5-1; 8 positions match TRBD2. CDR3 amino acids: CASRRTGGASTDTQYF. The CDR3 nucleotides are TGCGCCAGCAGGAGGACCGGGGGGGCCAGCACAGATACGCAGTATTTT.